The clone carrying this T cell receptor (beta chain) was recorded a few times. TCRdb analysed the 5' RACE reads with MiXCR anew, one entry per CDR3 protein. The sample yields fewer than 450,000 distinct CDR3 sequences, around a tenth seen once. The data belong to a study of T cells after yellow fever vaccination. The specimen comprised PBMCs, sampled on the day of the first yellow fever vaccination. This receptor was obtained from a man aged 18 to 29 who received the YFV17D yellow fever vaccine.

CDR3 in amino acids: CASTPRLDTEAFF. CDR3 DNA sequence: TGTGCCAGCACCCCCAGGCTGGACACTGAAGCTTTCTTT. The rearrangement uses TRBV6-1 and TRBJ1-1; D gene uncertain. CDR3 length: 13 amino acids. Germline CDR1 is MNHNS and CDR2 is SASEGT. Trimming stripped 7 bases from V and 3 bases from J, with 12 bases between.